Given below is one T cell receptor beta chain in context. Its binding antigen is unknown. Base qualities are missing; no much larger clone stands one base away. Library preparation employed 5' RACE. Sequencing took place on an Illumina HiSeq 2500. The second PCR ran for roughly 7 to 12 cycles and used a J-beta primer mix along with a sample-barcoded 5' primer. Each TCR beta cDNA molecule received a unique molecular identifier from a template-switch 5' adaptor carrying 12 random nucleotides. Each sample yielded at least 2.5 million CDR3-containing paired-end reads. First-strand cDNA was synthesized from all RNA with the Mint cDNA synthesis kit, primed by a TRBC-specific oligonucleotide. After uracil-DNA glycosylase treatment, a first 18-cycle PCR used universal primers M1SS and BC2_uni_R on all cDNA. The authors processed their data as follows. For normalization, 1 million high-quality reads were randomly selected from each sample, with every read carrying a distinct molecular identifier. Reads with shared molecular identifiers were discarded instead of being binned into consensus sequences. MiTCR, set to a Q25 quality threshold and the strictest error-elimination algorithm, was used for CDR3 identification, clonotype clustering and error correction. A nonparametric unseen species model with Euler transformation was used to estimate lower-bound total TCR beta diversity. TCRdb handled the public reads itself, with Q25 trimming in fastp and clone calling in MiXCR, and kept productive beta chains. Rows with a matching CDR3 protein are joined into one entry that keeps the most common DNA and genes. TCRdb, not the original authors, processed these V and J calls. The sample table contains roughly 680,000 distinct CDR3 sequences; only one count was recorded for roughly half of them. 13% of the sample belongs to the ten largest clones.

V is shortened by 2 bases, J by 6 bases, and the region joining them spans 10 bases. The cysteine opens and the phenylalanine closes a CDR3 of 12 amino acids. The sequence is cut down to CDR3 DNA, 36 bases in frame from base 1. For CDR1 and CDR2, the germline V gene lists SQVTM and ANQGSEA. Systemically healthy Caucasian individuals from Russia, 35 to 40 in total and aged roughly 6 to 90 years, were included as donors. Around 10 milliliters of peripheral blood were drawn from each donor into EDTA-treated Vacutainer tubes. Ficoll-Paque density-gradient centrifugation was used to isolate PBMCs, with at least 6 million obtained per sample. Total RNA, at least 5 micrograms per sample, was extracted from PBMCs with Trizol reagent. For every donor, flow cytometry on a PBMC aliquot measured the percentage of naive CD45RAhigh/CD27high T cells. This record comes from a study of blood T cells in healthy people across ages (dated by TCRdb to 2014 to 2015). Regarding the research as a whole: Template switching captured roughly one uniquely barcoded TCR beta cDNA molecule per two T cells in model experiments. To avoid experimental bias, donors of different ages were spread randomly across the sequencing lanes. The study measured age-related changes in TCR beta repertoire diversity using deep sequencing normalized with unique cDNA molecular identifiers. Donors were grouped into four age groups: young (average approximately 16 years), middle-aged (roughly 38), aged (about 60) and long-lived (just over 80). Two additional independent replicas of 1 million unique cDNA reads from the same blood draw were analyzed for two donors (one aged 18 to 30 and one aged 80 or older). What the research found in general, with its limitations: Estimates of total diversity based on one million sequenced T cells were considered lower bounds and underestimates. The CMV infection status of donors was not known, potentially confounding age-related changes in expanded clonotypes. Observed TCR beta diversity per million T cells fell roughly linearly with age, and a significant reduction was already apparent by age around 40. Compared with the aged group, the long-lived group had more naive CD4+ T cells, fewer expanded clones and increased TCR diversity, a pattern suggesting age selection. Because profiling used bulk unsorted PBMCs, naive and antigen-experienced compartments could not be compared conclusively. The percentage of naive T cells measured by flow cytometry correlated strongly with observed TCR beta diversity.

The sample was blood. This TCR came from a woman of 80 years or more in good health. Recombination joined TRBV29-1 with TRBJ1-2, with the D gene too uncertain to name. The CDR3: CSVESPRDGYTF. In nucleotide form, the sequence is TGCAGCGTTGAATCACCGAGGGATGGCTACACCTTC. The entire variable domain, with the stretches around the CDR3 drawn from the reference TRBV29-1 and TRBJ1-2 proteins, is SAVISQKPSRDICQRGTSLTIQCQVDSQVTMMFWYRQQPGQSLTLIATANQGSEATYESGFVIDKFPISRPNLTFSTLTVSNMSPEDSSIYLCSVESPRDGYTFGSGTRLTVV.